Given below is one T cell receptor (beta chain) in context. It lacks a known antigen. No clone much larger than this one lies a single base away; base qualities are absent. From the cysteine up to the phenylalanine, the CDR3 has a length of 12 residues. Here the CDR3 DNA is all that survives: 36 bases in frame from base 1. The trim is 5 bases for V and 7 bases for J, with a gap of 8 bases between the germline ends. The CDR1 and CDR2 encoded by the germline V gene are SGHTA and FQGTGA. Genomic DNA was extracted with the Qiagen DNeasy kit from unsorted PBMCs and from negatively selected CD4+ and CD8+ fractions. Using primers that anneal to V and J segments, immunoSEQ multiplex PCR amplified the TCR beta CDR3 regions. A synthetic immune receptor repertoire was used to minimize amplification bias, and any remaining bias was removed computationally after sequencing. Per the source publication's procedure: Custom Python scripts were used to quantify repertoire diversity as the Shannon entropy index. Unsorted, CD4+ and CD8+ repertoires were analyzed separately, except for combined analyses in which CD4+ and CD8+ sequences were merged in silico. A clone counted as expanded when the clone's frequency after treatment rose at least 2-fold relative to C1D1, and clones undetected at baseline were given a pseudocount of 0.5. Clones with 0 or 1 copy at C1D1 were defined as singleton clones, while clones with 2 or more copies were defined as non-singleton clones. Clones expanded in unsorted samples were assigned a CD4+, CD8+ or unknown annotation through matching of protein sequences in sorted samples from the same patient. Wilcoxon tests on paired samples were used to test diversity changes from C1D1 to C4D1. In TCRdb, the immuneACCESS table is reduced to in-frame sequences with V and J assigned. These tables do not hold every clone; where another copy was compared, an unresolved V gene accounts for under half, and the others remain unexplained. Clone size and the V and J calls come from that table; the DNA yielded D and trimming. This sample gives more than 40,000 clones in total; roughly 80% of them show up just once. The top ten hold about 19% of the sample.

The record originates from a study of PD-1 blockade in classical Hodgkin lymphoma (dated by TCRdb to the early 2020s). About the study as a whole: Nivolumab dosing was 3 mg/kg intravenously every 2 weeks, continuing until either disease progression or unacceptable toxicity. To define a peripheral blood immune signature of response to PD-1 blockade in classical Hodgkin lymphoma, the study combined TCR beta sequencing with CyTOF. Here is what the overall study found, with its caveats: A significant rise by C4D1 was seen in CD4+ but not CD8+ TCR diversity (p=0.0027 vs p=0.16), with the rise being most apparent in complete responders (p=0.02). Only a single clinical trial cohort was studied, and what caused the repertoire differences, possibly disease activity or prior therapy, remained undefined. Trial patients achieving complete response had baseline diversity similar to newly diagnosed patients, whereas partial responders and progressors had significantly lower diversity. Newly diagnosed patients were reported to have lower baseline TCR diversity than healthy donors, and relapsed/refractory patients were reported to have lower baseline TCR diversity still. Lower diversity was observed in patients in whom nivolumab was started less than 1 year after ASCT, and these patients were excluded from later analyses so that confounding by immune reconstitution would be avoided.

The sample's time point label is to be understood as: cycle 4 day 1 (C4D1), after less than seven weeks of nivolumab. Every trial patient had relapsed following autologous stem cell transplantation, and prior brentuximab vedotin exposure was what differed among cohorts A, B and C. The trial cohort comprised some 60 patients with relapsed/refractory classical Hodgkin lymphoma whose best overall responses were complete response, partial response or progressive disease. Trial patients were treated with single-agent nivolumab in the multi-cohort phase II CheckMate 205 trial. An independent review committee assessed best overall response by applying the 2007 International Working Group response criteria. PBMCs from the trial were collected at three points: immediately before nivolumab initiation (C1D1), and during therapy at cycle 2 day 1 and cycle 4 day 1. After peripheral blood was drawn into 8 mL Vacutainer Cell Preparation Tubes, PBMCs were isolated by centrifugation and then cryopreserved.

The TCR originated in a human donor with classical Hodgkin lymphoma. The sequences come from peripheral blood mononuclear cells (PBMCs), collected before the fourth cycle of nivolumab. The receptor chain draws on TRBV7-3 and TRBJ2-2; no D segment can be confidently identified. The base sequence is TGTGCCAGCAGCCCCCGGCTCGGGGAGCTGTTTTTT. It translates to CASSPRLGELFF.